The T cell receptor beta chain under discussion was sequenced for a study of blood T cell repertoires in COVID-19. The repertoire was sequenced with immunoSEQ multiplex PCR; TCRdb's copy has only in-frame clones and lacks some. This repertoire shows approximately 160,000 clones, roughly 71% found once; its top ten account for around 3.5%. This clone has just a few counts. Germline V gene sequence: CDR1 SNHLY, CDR2 FYNNEI. V shed 7 bases, J shed 2 bases, and the junction held 3 bases outside the gene matches. There are 14 residues in the CDR3. This chain uses TRBV2 with TRBJ2-2, with TRBD2 matching 8 bases. The source material was peripheral blood. The sequence came from a woman of 80 years or more with acute or convalescent COVID-19. The CDR3 DNA follows: TGTGCCAGCAAGCGGGAGTATAACACCGGGGAGCTGTTTTTT. It codes for CASKREYNTGELFF.